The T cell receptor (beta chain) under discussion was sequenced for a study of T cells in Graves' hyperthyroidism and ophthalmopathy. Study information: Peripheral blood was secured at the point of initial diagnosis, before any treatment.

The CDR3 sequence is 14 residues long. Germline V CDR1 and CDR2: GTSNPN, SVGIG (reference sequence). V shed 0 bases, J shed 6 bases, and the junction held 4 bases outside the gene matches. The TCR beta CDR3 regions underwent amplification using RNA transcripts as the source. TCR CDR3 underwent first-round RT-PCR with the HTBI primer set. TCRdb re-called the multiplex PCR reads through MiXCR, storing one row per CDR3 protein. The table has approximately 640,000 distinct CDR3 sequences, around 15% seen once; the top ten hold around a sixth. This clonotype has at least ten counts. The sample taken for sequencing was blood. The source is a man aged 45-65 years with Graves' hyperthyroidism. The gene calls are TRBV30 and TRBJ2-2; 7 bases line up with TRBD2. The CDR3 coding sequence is TGTGCCTGGAGTGTAAAGCGGGAACCCGGGGAGCTGTTTTTT. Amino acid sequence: CAWSVKREPGELFF.